The source of this T cell receptor (beta chain) is a study of OX40 agonist ivuxolimab in advanced cancers. Study-level background: Patients were treated with intravenous ivuxolimab, dosed at 0.01 to 10 mg/kg and infused every 2 weeks. The study, taken as a whole, reports: Specificity for antigen went undetermined in the expanded peripheral T cells.

As to this clone: The target antigen is unknown.

Produced via immunoSEQ multiplex PCR; TCRdb's table is partial and in-frame only. The sample has approximately 70,000 clones; more than 70% are singletons. Germline lookup yields CDR1 SNHLY and CDR2 FYNNEI. Trimming cost V 4 bases and J 3 bases, with 9 bases left between them. The length of the CDR3 is 13 residues. The J gene is TRBJ2-5, the V gene TRBV2; TRBD1 might be the D (5 bases). Sample: CD4+ or CD8+ T cells sorted from blood, taken in a trial of the OX40 agonist ivuxolimab. The sequence was obtained from an adult with an advanced solid tumor such as melanoma, head and neck, liver or kidney cancer. Here the CDR3 DNA reads TGTGCCAGCAGTGCAGGGTTGGAAGAGACCCAGTACTTC. It yields the protein CASSAGLEETQYF. The full variable domain, with the rest looked up from reference TRBV2 and TRBJ2-5, is EPEVTQTPSHQVTQMGQEVILRCVPISNHLYFYWYRQILGQKVEFLVSFYNNEISEKSEIFDDQFSVERPDGSNFTLKIRSTKLEDSAMYFCASSAGLEETQYFGPGTRLLVL.